The TCR beta chain under discussion was sequenced for a study of T cell responses to AZD1222 COVID-19 vaccine. The method was immunoSEQ multiplex PCR; TCRdb's version includes in-frame clones alone and lacks a portion of them. The sample lists some 71,000 clones; nearly 90% were seen once. The TCR originated in an adult who received the AZD1222 COVID-19 vaccine. This sample comprised peripheral blood, obtained 28 days after the second AZD1222 dose.

CDR3 bases: TGTGCCAGCAGCAAGGGACTAGCGGGAGGGGTCGGGGAGCTGTTTTTT. Its translation: CASSKGLAGGVGELFF. This rearrangement joins TRBV7-3 to TRBJ2-2, with 16 bases identical to TRBD2. Unmatched junction bases numbered 4, after V lost 5 bases and J lost 7 bases. The CDR3 has 16 amino acids. The germline CDR1 and CDR2 sequences are SGHTA and FQGTGA.